These T cell receptor beta chains were read from a single sample in a study of T cell clonotyping in hematopoietic cell transplantation. Measured with immunoSEQ multiplex PCR; TCRdb has only the in-frame clones, and not every one. The data hold over 7,500 clones, with 95% to 98% observed a single time. Material: peripheral blood mononuclear cells, obtained 100 days after allogeneic stem cell transplant. All receptors derive from a male patient aged 60-70 years who had an allogeneic stem cell transplant from a related donor, so the T cells may come from the graft donor. Some clones in this sample may be carry-over from other donors' samples. Each CDR3 is given with its conserved first and last residue. The order of the fields is V gene, D gene, J gene, clone size, CDR3 DNA, CDR3 protein. The D gene is left open where the match is weak. Clone size, where shown, is once, few, many, or a class for clones that have expanded.

v_call: TRBV29-1
d_call: TRBD2
j_call: TRBJ2-1
clone_size: NA
cdr3_nt: TGCAGCGTTGCATCTAGCGGGGGGGCTGCTGAGCAGTTCTTC
cdr3_aa: CSVASSGGAAEQFF

v_call: TRBV14
d_call: NA
j_call: TRBJ2-1
clone_size: NA
cdr3_nt: TGTGCCAGCAGCTGGGACTTTTACAATGAGCAGTTCTTC
cdr3_aa: CASSWDFYNEQFF

v_call: TRBV6-5
d_call: TRBD1
j_call: TRBJ1-1
clone_size: NA
cdr3_nt: TGTGCCAGCAGTTTGCGGACAGGGGAGGCCGCGACTGAAGCTTTCTTT
cdr3_aa: CASSLRTGEAATEAFF

v_call: TRBV19
d_call: TRBD1
j_call: TRBJ1-2
clone_size: NA
cdr3_nt: TGTGCCAGTAGTCAGGGGGCGGATGGCTACACCTTC
cdr3_aa: CASSQGADGYTF

v_call: TRBV29-1
d_call: NA
j_call: TRBJ2-5
clone_size: NA
cdr3_nt: TGCAGCGTTGAAGAGCCCACGGCGGAGACCCAGTACTTC
cdr3_aa: CSVEEPTAETQYF

v_call: TRBV7-6
d_call: NA
j_call: TRBJ2-5
clone_size: NA
cdr3_nt: TGTGCCAGCAGCGACCGCGAGGGCCGCCCTAGAGAGACCCAGTACTTC
cdr3_aa: CASSDREGRPRETQYF

v_call: TRBV4-2
d_call: NA
j_call: TRBJ2-7
clone_size: NA
cdr3_nt: TGTGCCAGCAGCCAAGATGGGGCAGGCTACGAGCAGTACTTC
cdr3_aa: CASSQDGAGYEQYF

v_call: TRBV28
d_call: NA
j_call: TRBJ2-3
clone_size: NA
cdr3_nt: TGTGCCAGCAGTAATTGGGATACGCAGTATTTT
cdr3_aa: CASSNWDTQYF

v_call: TRBV29-1
d_call: NA
j_call: TRBJ1-2
clone_size: NA
cdr3_nt: TGCAGCGTTGAAAAGCTAGGGGGGGATGGCTACACCTTC
cdr3_aa: CSVEKLGGDGYTF

v_call: TRBV19
d_call: TRBD1
j_call: TRBJ1-3
clone_size: once
cdr3_nt: TGTGCCAGTAGTATGGGACAGCCGGACTCTGGAAACACCATATATTTT
cdr3_aa: CASSMGQPDSGNTIYF

v_call: TRBV7-2
d_call: TRBD2
j_call: TRBJ2-2
clone_size: NA
cdr3_nt: TGTGCCAGCAGCTTAGGGGGGGGGTCCGGGGAGCTGTTTTTT
cdr3_aa: CASSLGGGSGELFF

v_call: TRBV5-6
d_call: TRBD2
j_call: TRBJ2-3
clone_size: NA
cdr3_nt: TGTGCCAGCAGCTGGGGGCGACTAGCGACAGATACGCAGTATTTT
cdr3_aa: CASSWGRLATDTQYF

v_call: TRBV28
d_call: NA
j_call: TRBJ2-2
clone_size: NA
cdr3_nt: TGTGCCAGCAGTAAACAGGGATTGCGGATCGGGGAGCTGTTTTTT
cdr3_aa: CASSKQGLRIGELFF

v_call: TRBV7-9
d_call: NA
j_call: TRBJ2-5
clone_size: NA
cdr3_nt: TGTGCCAGCAGCTTAGTTGGCGAGCCGGGGACCCAGTACTTC
cdr3_aa: CASSLVGEPGTQYF

v_call: TRBV30
d_call: NA
j_call: TRBJ2-3
clone_size: NA
cdr3_nt: TGTGCCTGGAGTGTACGCCCTAGGGGAGATACGCAGTATTTT
cdr3_aa: CAWSVRPRGDTQYF

v_call: TRBV25-1
d_call: TRBD1
j_call: TRBJ2-7
clone_size: NA
cdr3_nt: TGTGCCAGCAGTGGACAGGGGACATACGAGCAGTACTTC
cdr3_aa: CASSGQGTYEQYF

v_call: TRBV5-1
d_call: TRBD1
j_call: TRBJ2-2
clone_size: NA
cdr3_nt: TGCGCCAGCAGCTTGGGGGACAGGGAAACCGGGGAGCTGTTTTTT
cdr3_aa: CASSLGDRETGELFF

v_call: TRBV27
d_call: NA
j_call: TRBJ1-1
clone_size: NA
cdr3_nt: TGTGCCACCAACGAGGGGGCTGAAGCTTTCTTT
cdr3_aa: CATNEGAEAFF

v_call: TRBV6-1
d_call: TRBD2
j_call: TRBJ2-5
clone_size: NA
cdr3_nt: TGTGCCAGCAAGGCTAGCGGGCAAGAGACCCAGTACTTC
cdr3_aa: CASKASGQETQYF

v_call: TRBV2
d_call: TRBD1
j_call: TRBJ2-7
clone_size: NA
cdr3_nt: TGTGCCAGCAGCCACAGGGGCGGCTACGAGCAGTACTTC
cdr3_aa: CASSHRGGYEQYF

v_call: TRBV19
d_call: NA
j_call: TRBJ1-1
clone_size: NA
cdr3_nt: TGTGCCAGTAGGCCGAGAGGGCGAGACACTGAAGCTTTCTTT
cdr3_aa: CASRPRGRDTEAFF

v_call: TRBV9
d_call: NA
j_call: TRBJ1-2
clone_size: NA
cdr3_nt: TGTGCCAGCAGCGTAGGACAGGCAGTCAACTATGGCTACACCTTC
cdr3_aa: CASSVGQAVNYGYTF

v_call: TRBV7-3
d_call: TRBD1
j_call: TRBJ2-1
clone_size: NA
cdr3_nt: TGTGCCAGCGCGGGACAGGGTTCCTATGAGCAGTTCTTC
cdr3_aa: CASAGQGSYEQFF

v_call: TRBV6-1
d_call: TRBD1
j_call: TRBJ2-2
clone_size: NA
cdr3_nt: TGTGCCAGCAGTGAACCGGGACAGGGAGCCGGGGAGCTGTTTTTT
cdr3_aa: CASSEPGQGAGELFF

v_call: TRBV5-1
d_call: NA
j_call: TRBJ2-7
clone_size: NA
cdr3_nt: TGCGCCAGCAGCCTCGGTGGGTTCTACGAGCAGTACTTC
cdr3_aa: CASSLGGFYEQYF

v_call: TRBV7-2
d_call: TRBD2
j_call: TRBJ2-5
clone_size: NA
cdr3_nt: TGTGCCAGCAGCTTACTAGCGGGACAAGAGACCCAGTACTTC
cdr3_aa: CASSLLAGQETQYF

v_call: TRBV4-1
d_call: TRBD2
j_call: TRBJ2-2
clone_size: once
cdr3_nt: TGCGCCAGCAGCCACACTAGCGGGGGGGCCGGGGAGCTGTTTTTT
cdr3_aa: CASSHTSGGAGELFF

v_call: TRBV4-2
d_call: NA
j_call: TRBJ1-6
clone_size: NA
cdr3_nt: TGTGCCAGCAGCCAAGTACCGGGGGCGGCTAATTCACCCCTCCACTTT
cdr3_aa: CASSQVPGAANSPLHF

v_call: TRBV29-1
d_call: NA
j_call: TRBJ2-3
clone_size: NA
cdr3_nt: TGCAGCGGGAGGGTTGTTCGGGATACGCAGTATTTT
cdr3_aa: CSGRVVRDTQYF

v_call: TRBV5-6
d_call: NA
j_call: TRBJ2-2
clone_size: NA
cdr3_nt: TGTGCCAGCAGCTTTGGGGCCCTGAGTACCGGGGAGCTGTTTTTT
cdr3_aa: CASSFGALSTGELFF

v_call: TRBV29-1
d_call: TRBD2
j_call: TRBJ2-6
clone_size: NA
cdr3_nt: TGCAGCGTCAACGGGGGGGCAGGTGGGGCCAACGTCCTGACTTTC
cdr3_aa: CSVNGGAGGANVLTF

v_call: TRBV5-1
d_call: TRBD1
j_call: TRBJ2-2
clone_size: NA
cdr3_nt: TGCGCCACCGCCGGGACAGTAAACACCGGGGAGCTGTTTTTT
cdr3_aa: CATAGTVNTGELFF

v_call: TRBV7-8
d_call: NA
j_call: TRBJ1-1
clone_size: NA
cdr3_nt: TGTGCCAGCAGCCCCAGGGAGGACACTGAAGCTTTCTTT
cdr3_aa: CASSPREDTEAFF

v_call: TRBV18
d_call: TRBD1
j_call: TRBJ1-1
clone_size: NA
cdr3_nt: TGTGCCAGCTCACCGGGACAGCAAGCTTTCTTT
cdr3_aa: CASSPGQQAFF

v_call: TRBV5-1
d_call: NA
j_call: TRBJ2-7
clone_size: NA
cdr3_nt: TGCGCCAGGGTGGGTAGGTCCTACGAGCAGTACTTC
cdr3_aa: CARVGRSYEQYF

v_call: TRBV19
d_call: NA
j_call: TRBJ1-2
clone_size: NA
cdr3_nt: TGTGCCAGTACCTCGGACCGATACTATGGCTACACCTTC
cdr3_aa: CASTSDRYYGYTF

v_call: TRBV7-7
d_call: NA
j_call: TRBJ2-5
clone_size: NA
cdr3_nt: TGTGCCAGCAGCTTAGAACTCCGGTTCGGAAGCCAAGAGACCCAGTACTTC
cdr3_aa: CASSLELRFGSQETQYF

v_call: TRBV18
d_call: NA
j_call: TRBJ2-3
clone_size: NA
cdr3_nt: TGTGCCAGCTCACCACCGCTCGGGACTAGCACAGATACGCAGTATTTT
cdr3_aa: CASSPPLGTSTDTQYF

v_call: TRBV5-1
d_call: NA
j_call: TRBJ1-2
clone_size: once
cdr3_nt: TGCGCCAGCAGCCCCGTAACCGGGACACCGGGGGGCTACACCTTC
cdr3_aa: CASSPVTGTPGGYTF

v_call: TRBV5-1
d_call: TRBD2
j_call: TRBJ2-4
clone_size: once
cdr3_nt: TGCGCCAGCAACCCTGGGGGAGGGATAAGAAACATTCAGTACTTC
cdr3_aa: CASNPGGGIRNIQYF

v_call: TRBV7-2
d_call: NA
j_call: TRBJ2-1
clone_size: NA
cdr3_nt: TGTGCCAGCAGCTTAGGTTTTACAGGGTGGAACAATGAGCAGTTCTTC
cdr3_aa: CASSLGFTGWNNEQFF

v_call: TRBV2
d_call: NA
j_call: TRBJ2-2
clone_size: once
cdr3_nt: TGTGCCAGCAGACACGGAACCACGAACACCGGGGAGCTGTTTTTT
cdr3_aa: CASRHGTTNTGELFF

v_call: TRBV7-3
d_call: TRBD2
j_call: TRBJ2-3
clone_size: NA
cdr3_nt: TGTGCCAGCAGCTCGACTAGCGGGGTCACAGATACGCAGTATTTT
cdr3_aa: CASSSTSGVTDTQYF

v_call: TRBV6-6
d_call: TRBD1
j_call: TRBJ1-5
clone_size: once
cdr3_nt: TGTGCCAGCAGTTACGGATCAGGCACAGGGGATCAGCCCCAGCATTTT
cdr3_aa: CASSYGSGTGDQPQHF

v_call: TRBV7-9
d_call: NA
j_call: TRBJ1-1
clone_size: NA
cdr3_nt: TGTGCCAGCACCCGCCAGGAAAGCACTGAAGCTTTCTTT
cdr3_aa: CASTRQESTEAFF

v_call: TRBV18
d_call: NA
j_call: TRBJ2-6
clone_size: NA
cdr3_nt: TGTGCCAGCTCACTATGGGCGCGGGGCCCTGTCTCTGGGGCCAACGTCCTGACTTTC
cdr3_aa: CASSLWARGPVSGANVLTF

v_call: TRBV5-4
d_call: NA
j_call: TRBJ1-2
clone_size: NA
cdr3_nt: TGTGCCAGCAGTACAACCTCTGAGGGGGTCCTTGGTGGCTACACCTTC
cdr3_aa: CASSTTSEGVLGGYTF

v_call: TRBV16
d_call: NA
j_call: TRBJ1-1
clone_size: NA
cdr3_nt: TGTGCCAGCAGCCAATTGGGGGGCGGCACTGAAGCTTTCTTT
cdr3_aa: CASSQLGGGTEAFF

v_call: TRBV9
d_call: TRBD1
j_call: TRBJ1-2
clone_size: NA
cdr3_nt: TGTGCCAGCAGCTCCCGGGGAGGGGGCGCCTATGGCTACACCTTC
cdr3_aa: CASSSRGGGAYGYTF